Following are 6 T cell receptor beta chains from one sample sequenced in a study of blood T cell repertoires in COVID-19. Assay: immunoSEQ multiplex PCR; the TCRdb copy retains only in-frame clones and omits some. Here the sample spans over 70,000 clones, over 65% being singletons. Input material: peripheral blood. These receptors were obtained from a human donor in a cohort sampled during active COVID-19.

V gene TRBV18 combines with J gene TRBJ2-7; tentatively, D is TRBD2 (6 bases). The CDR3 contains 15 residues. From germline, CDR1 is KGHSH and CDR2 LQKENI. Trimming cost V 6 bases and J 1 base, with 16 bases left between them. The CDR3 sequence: CASSQSAGNSYEQYF. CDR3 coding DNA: TGTGCCAGCTCCCAATCTGCGGGAAATTCCTACGAGCAGTACTTC.

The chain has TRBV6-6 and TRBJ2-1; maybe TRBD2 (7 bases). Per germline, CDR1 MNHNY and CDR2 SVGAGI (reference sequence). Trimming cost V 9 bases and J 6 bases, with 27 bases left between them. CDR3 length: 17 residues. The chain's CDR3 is CASSPYYKKRGGNEQFF. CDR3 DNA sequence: TGTGCCAGTAGTCCCTATTATAAGAAAAGGGGGGGCAATGAGCAGTTCTTC.

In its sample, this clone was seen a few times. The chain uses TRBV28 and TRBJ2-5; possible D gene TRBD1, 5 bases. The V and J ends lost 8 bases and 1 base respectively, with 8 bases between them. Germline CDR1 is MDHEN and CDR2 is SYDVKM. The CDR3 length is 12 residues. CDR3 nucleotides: TGTGCCAGCCGGACAACCCAAGAGACCCAGTACTTC. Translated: CASRTTQETQYF.

The CDR3 bases are TGCAGCGTTGAACCGAGATATAGGGGCGACGGCTACACCTTC. Translating gives CSVEPRYRGDGYTF. This sequence joins TRBV29-1 and TRBJ1-2; weak D call: TRBD1 (5 bases). The CDR3 loop spans 14 amino acids. CDR1 and CDR2 from the germline V gene are SQVTM and ANQGSEA. The V end was cut by 2 bases, the J end by 8 bases, with 18 bases between.

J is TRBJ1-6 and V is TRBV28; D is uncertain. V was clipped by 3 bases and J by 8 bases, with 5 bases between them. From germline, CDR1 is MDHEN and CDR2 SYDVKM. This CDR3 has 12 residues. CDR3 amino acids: CASSLSDSPLHF. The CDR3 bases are TGTGCCAGCAGTTTGTCAGATTCACCCCTCCACTTT. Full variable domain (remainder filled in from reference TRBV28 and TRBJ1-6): DVKVTQSSRYLVKRTGEKVFLECVQDMDHENMFWYRQDPGLGLRLIYFSYDVKMKEKGDIPEGYSVSREKKERFSLILESASTNQTSMYLCASSLSDSPLHFGNGTRLTVT.

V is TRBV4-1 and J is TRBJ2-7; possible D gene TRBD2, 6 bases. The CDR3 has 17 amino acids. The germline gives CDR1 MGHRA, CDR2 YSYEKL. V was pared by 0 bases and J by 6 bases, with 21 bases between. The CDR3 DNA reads TGCGCCAGCAGCCAAGAAGGGACCCCGGGGCGGGGCGGCGAGCAGTACTTC. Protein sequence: CASSQEGTPGRGGEQYF.